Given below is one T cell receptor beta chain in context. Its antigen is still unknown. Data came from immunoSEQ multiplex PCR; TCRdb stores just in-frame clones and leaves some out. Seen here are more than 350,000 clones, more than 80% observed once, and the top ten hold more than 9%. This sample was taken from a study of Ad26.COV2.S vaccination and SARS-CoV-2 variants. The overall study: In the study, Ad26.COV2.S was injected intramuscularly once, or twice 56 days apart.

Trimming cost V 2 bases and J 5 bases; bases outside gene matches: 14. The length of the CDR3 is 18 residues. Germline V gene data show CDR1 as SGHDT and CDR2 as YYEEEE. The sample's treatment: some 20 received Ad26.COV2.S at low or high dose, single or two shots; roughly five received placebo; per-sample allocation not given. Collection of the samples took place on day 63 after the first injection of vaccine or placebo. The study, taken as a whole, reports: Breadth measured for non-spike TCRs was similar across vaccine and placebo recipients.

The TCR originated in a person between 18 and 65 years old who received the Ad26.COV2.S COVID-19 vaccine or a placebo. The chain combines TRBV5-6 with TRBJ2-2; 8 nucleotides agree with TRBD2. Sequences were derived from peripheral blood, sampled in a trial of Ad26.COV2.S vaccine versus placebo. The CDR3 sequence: CASSLISLGPGGTGELFF. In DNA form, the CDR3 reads TGTGCCAGCAGCTTAATCTCACTGGGACCGGGGGGGACCGGGGAGCTGTTTTTT.